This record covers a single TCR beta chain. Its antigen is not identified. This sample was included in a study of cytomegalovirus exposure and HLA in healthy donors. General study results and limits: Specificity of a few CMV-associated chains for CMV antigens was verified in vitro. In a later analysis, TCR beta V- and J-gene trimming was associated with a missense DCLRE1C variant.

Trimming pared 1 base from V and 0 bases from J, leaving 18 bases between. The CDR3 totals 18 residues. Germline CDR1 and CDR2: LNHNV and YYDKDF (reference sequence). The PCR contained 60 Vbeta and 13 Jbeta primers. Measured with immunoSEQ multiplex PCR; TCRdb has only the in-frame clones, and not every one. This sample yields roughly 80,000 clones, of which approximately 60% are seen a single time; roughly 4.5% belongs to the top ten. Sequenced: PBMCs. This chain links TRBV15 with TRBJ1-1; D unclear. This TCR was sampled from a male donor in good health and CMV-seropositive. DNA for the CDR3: TGTGCCACCAGCAGAGGGCTGGGAGGTTCGGCCATGAACACTGAAGCTTTCTTT. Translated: CATSRGLGGSAMNTEAFF.